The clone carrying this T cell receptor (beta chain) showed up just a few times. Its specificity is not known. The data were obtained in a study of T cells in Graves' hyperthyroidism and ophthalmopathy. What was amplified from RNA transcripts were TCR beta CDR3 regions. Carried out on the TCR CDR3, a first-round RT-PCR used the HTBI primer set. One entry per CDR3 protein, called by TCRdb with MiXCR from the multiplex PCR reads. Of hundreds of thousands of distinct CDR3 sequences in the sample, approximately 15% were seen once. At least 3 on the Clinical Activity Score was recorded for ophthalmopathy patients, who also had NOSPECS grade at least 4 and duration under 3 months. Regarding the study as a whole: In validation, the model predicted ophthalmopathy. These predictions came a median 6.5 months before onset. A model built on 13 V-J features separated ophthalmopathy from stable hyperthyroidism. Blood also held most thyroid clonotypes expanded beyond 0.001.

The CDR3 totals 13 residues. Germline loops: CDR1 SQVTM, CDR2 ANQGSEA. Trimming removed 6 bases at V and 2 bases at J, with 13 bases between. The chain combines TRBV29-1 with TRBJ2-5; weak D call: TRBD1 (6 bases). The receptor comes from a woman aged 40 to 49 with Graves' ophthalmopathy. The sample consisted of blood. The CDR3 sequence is CSVTRQEQETQYF. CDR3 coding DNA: TGCAGCGTAACTAGACAGGAGCAAGAGACCCAGTACTTC.